Below, one T cell receptor beta chain is given with its context. The antigen is unknown. This specimen comes from a study of naive and memory T cell subsets. Study-level results: Possibly reflecting memory cells re-expressing CD45RA, a few larger clonotypes occurred in naive repertoires, especially CD8.

The CDR3 covers 16 residues. V was cut by 7 bases and J by 5 bases, with 23 bases left in between. Germline V CDR1 and CDR2: MNHNY, SVGAGI (reference sequence). The beta constant-region primer was an equimolar mix of two oligonucleotides covering TRBC1 and TRBC2. Four rounds of PCR amplified the ligated cDNA using nested alpha and beta constant-region primers plus SP2. TCRdb passed the UMI-ligation and nested PCR reads through MiXCR, listing each CDR3 protein once. Altogether around 83,000 distinct CDR3 sequences are present, around 10% being singletons, with the ten largest covering 0.13%. Sequenced material: naive CD4+ T cells from blood. The source of this sequence is a human donor in good health. The chain is built from TRBV6-6 and TRBJ2-5, with TRBD2 as a possible D gene (7 bases). The CDR3 loop is CASNLLSGQRGETQYF. CDR3 DNA sequence: TGTGCCAGCAACCTGCTCAGCGGACAGCGGGGTGAGACCCAGTACTTC.